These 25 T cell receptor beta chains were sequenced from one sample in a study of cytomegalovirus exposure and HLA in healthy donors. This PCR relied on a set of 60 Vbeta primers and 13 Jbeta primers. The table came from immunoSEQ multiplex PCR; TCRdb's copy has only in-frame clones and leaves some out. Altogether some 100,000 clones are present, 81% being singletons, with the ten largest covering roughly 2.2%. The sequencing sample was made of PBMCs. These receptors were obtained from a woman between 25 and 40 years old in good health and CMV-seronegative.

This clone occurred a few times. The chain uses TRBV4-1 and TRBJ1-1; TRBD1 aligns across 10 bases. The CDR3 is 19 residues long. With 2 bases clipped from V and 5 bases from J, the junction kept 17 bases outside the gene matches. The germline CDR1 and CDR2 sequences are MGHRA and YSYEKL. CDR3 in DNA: TGCGCCAGCAGCCAAACCCCCCCGGGACAGGGGAAGGTAACGACTGAAGCTTTCTTT. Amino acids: CASSQTPPGQGKVTTEAFF.

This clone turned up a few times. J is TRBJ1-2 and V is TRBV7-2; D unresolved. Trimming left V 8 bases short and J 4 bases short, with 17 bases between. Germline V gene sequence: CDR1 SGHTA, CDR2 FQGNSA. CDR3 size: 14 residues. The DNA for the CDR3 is TGTGCCAGCTCATCCGGGGTTTCGGGCTATGGCTACACCTTC. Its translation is CASSSGVSGYGYTF.

CDR3 residues: CASSQDRQFTLHF. For the CDR3, the DNA is TGTGCCAGCAGCCAAGATAGACAGTTCACCCTCCACTTT. V is TRBV14 and J is TRBJ1-6; the D gene is possibly TRBD1 (5 bases). Per germline, CDR1 SGHDN and CDR2 FVKESK. The CDR3 totals 13 residues. With 0 bases removed from V and 14 bases from J, the gap between germline ends came to 11 bases.

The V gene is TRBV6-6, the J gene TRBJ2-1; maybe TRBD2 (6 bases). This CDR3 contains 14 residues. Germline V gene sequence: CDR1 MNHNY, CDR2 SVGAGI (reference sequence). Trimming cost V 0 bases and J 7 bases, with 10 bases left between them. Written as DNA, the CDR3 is TGTGCCAGCAGTTACTCAAGGGACTCAAATGAGCAGTTCTTC. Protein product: CASSYSRDSNEQFF.

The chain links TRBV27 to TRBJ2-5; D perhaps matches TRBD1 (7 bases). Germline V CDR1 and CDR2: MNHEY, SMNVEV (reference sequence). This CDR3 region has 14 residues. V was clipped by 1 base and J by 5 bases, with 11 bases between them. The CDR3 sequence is CASSLWQGGETQYF. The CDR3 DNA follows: TGTGCCAGCAGTTTATGGCAGGGGGGTGAGACCCAGTACTTC.

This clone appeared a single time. CDR3 DNA: TGCGCCAGCAGCTTGGACAGGGCCGACACAGATACGCAGTATTTT. Translated, it gives CASSLDRADTDTQYF. This rearrangement joins TRBV5-1 to TRBJ2-3; possibly TRBD1 for D (6 bases). The germline CDR1 and CDR2 sequences are SGHRS and YFSETQ. The germline V and J ends were trimmed by 0 bases and 2 bases, with 10 bases remaining between them. The CDR3 runs 15 residues.

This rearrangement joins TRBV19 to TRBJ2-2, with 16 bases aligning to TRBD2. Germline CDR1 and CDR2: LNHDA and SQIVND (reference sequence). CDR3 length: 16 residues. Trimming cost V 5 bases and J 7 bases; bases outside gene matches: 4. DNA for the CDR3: TGTGCCAGTAGTGGGACTAGCGGGAGGGCCAACGGGGAGCTGTTTTTT. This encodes CASSGTSGRANGELFF.

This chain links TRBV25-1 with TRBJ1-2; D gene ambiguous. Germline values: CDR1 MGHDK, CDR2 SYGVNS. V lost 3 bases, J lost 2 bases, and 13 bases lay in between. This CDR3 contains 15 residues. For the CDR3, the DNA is TGTGCCAGCAGTGACTACAAAGGAGGCAACTATGGCTACACCTTC. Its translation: CASSDYKGGNYGYTF.

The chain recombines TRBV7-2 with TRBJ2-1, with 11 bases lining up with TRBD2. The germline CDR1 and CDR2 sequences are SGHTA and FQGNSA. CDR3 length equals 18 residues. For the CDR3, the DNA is TGTGCGCTTGGGGGCCCCCGAGGGACTAGCGGAACCTACAATGAGCAGTTCTTC. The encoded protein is CALGGPRGTSGTYNEQFF.

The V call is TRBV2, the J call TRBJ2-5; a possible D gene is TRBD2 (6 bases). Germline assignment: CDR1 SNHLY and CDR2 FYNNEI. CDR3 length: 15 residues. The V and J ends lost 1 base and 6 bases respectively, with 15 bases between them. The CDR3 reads CASSEGPGTPQTQYF. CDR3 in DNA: TGTGCCAGCAGTGAAGGACCGGGGACTCCCCAGACCCAGTACTTC.

In DNA form, the CDR3 reads TGTGCTAGTGGTGTCGCTCCGGGACAGGGAAGCCAGCCCCAGCATTTT. Translated: CASGVAPGQGSQPQHF. The gene calls are TRBV12-5 and TRBJ1-5; TRBD1 matches 9 bases. V was clipped by 5 bases and J by 7 bases; unmatched bases: 12. The CDR3 length is 16 residues. Germline CDR1 is LGHNT and CDR2 is FRNRAP.

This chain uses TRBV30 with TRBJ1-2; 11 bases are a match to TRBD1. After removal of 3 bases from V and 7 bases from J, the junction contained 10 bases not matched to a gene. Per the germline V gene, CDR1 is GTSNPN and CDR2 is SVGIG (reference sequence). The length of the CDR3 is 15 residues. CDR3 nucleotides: TGTGCCTGGAGGGCCGGACAGGGGGCTAAGTTTGGCTACACCTTC. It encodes CAWRAGQGAKFGYTF.

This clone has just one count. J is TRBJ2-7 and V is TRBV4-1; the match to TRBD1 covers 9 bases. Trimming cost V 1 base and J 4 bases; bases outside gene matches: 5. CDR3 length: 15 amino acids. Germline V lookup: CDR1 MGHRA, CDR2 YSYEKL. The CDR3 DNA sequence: TGCGCCAGCAGCCAAGCGACAGGGGGAATTTACGAGCAGTACTTC. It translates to CASSQATGGIYEQYF.

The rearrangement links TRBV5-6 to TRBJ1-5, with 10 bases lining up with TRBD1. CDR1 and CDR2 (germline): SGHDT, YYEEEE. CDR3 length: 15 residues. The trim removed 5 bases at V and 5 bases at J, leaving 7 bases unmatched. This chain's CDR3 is CASSPGTGDHQPQHF. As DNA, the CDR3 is TGTGCCAGCAGTCCCGGGACAGGGGATCATCAGCCCCAGCATTTT.

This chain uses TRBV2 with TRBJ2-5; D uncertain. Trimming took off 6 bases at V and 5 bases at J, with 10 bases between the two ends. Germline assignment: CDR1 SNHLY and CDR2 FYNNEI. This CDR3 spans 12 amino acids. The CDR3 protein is CASSGTRETQYF. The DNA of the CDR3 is TGTGCCAGCAGCGGTACGAGGGAGACCCAGTACTTC.

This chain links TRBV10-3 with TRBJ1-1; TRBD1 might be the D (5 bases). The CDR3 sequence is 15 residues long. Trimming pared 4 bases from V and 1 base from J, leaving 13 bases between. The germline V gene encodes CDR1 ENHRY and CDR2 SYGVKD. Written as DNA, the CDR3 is TGTGCCATCAGTGCGGGCGACAGTCAGAACACTGAAGCTTTCTTT. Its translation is CAISAGDSQNTEAFF.

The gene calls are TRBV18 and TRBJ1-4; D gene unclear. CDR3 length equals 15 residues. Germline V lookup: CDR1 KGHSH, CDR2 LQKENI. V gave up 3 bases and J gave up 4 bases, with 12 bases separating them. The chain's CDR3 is CASSPSARGNEKLFF. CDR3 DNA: TGTGCCAGCTCACCTTCGGCGCGGGGTAATGAAAAACTGTTTTTT.

The CDR3 DNA is TGTGCCAGCAGCTTCCAGGGGGAGACCCAGTACTTC. Translating it yields CASSFQGETQYF. This chain links TRBV9 with TRBJ2-5, with D possibly being TRBD1 (6 bases). Trimming pared 4 bases from V and 5 bases from J, leaving 9 bases between. From germline, CDR1 is SGDLS and CDR2 YYNGEE. The CDR3 is 12 amino acids.

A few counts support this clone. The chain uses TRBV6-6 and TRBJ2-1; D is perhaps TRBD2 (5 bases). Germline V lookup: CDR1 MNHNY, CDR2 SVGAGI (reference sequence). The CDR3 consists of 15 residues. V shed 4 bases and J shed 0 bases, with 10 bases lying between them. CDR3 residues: CASSFLGSSYNEQFF. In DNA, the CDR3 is TGTGCCAGCAGTTTCCTAGGGAGCTCCTACAATGAGCAGTTCTTC.

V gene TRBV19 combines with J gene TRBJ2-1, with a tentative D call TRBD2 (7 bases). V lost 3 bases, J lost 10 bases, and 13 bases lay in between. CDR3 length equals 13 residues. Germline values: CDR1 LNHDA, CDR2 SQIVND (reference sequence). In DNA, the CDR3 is TGTGCCAGTAGTATTGCGGGGGCCCCCGAGCAGTTCTTC. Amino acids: CASSIAGAPEQFF.

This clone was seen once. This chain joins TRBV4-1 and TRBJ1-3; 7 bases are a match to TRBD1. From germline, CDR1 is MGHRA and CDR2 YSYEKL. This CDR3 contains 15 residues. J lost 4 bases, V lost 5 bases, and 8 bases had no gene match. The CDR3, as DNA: TGCGCCAGCAGCTCAACGACAGGGAGGGGAAACACCATATATTTT. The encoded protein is CASSSTTGRGNTIYF.

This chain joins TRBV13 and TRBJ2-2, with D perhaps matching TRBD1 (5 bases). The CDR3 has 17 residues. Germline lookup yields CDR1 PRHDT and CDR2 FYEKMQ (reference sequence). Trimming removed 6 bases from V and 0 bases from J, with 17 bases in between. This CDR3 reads CASSSTPVTANTGELFF. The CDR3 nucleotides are TGTGCCAGCAGTTCAACCCCGGTGACAGCGAACACCGGGGAGCTGTTTTTT.

The CDR3 DNA reads as TGTGCCAGCAGCTTAGCACTGACTAGCACGCGGGAGACCCAGTACTTC. Amino acids: CASSLALTSTRETQYF. The V and J genes are TRBV11-1 and TRBJ2-5; 7 bases align to TRBD2. This CDR3 is built from 16 residues. Trimming at V came to 0 bases and at J to 5 bases, leaving 9 bases not matched to a gene. Germline lookup yields CDR1 SGHAT and CDR2 FQDESV (reference sequence).

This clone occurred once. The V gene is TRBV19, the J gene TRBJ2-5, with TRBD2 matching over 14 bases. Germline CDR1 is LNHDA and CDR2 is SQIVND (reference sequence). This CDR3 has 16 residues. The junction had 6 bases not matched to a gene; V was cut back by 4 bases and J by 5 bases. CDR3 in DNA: TGTGCCAGTAGTAGGGGACTAGCGGGAGCGGGGGAGACCCAGTACTTC. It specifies CASSRGLAGAGETQYF.

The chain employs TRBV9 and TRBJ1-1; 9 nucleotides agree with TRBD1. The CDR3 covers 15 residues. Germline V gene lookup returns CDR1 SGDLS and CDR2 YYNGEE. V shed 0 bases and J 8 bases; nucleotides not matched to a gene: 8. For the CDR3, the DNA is TGTGCCAGCAGCGTAGAGGGGACAGGGTTCCGAGAAGCTTTCTTT. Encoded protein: CASSVEGTGFREAFF.